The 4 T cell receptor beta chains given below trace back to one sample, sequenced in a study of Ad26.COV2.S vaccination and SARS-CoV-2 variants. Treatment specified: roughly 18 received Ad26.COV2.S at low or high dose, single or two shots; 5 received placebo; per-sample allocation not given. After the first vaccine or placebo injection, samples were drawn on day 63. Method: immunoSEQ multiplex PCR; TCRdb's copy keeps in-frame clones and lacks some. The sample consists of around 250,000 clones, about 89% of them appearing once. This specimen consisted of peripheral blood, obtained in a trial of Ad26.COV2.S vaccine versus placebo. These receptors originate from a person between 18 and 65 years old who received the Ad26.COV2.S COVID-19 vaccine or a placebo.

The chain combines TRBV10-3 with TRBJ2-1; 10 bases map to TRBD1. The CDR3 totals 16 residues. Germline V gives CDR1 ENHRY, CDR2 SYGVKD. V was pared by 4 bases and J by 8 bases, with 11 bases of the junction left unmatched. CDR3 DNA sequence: TGTGCCATCAGTGGGGGGAGACAGGGGGCTCTCGATGAGCAGTTCTTC. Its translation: CAISGGRQGALDEQFF.

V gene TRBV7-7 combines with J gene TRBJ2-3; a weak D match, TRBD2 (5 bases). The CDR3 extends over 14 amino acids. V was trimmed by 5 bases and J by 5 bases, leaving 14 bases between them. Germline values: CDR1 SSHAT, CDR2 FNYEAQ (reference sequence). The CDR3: CASSQVGGGDTQYF. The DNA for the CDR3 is TGTGCCAGCAGCCAGGTCGGCGGAGGAGATACGCAGTATTTT.

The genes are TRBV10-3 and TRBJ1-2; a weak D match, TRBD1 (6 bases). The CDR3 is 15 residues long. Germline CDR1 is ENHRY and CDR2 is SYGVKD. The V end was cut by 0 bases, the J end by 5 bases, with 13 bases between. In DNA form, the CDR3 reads TGTGCCATCAGTGAGTCAGAGACAGGTTTTTATGGCTACACCTTC. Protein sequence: CAISESETGFYGYTF.

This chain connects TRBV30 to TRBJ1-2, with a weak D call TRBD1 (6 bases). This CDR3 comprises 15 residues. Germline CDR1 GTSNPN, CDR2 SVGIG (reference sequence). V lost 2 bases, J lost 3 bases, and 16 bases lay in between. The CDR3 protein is CAWSLLHRVHYGYTF. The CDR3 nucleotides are TGTGCCTGGAGTCTCCTCCACAGGGTACACTATGGCTACACCTTC.